The 7 T cell receptor beta chains in this list originate from one sample, sequenced in a study of shared clonotypes between healthy human individuals. Naivety among CD8 cells was defined by CD45RO negativity and positive CCR7 selection, thereby excluding terminally differentiated effector memory CD45RA+ cells. The table came from immunoSEQ multiplex PCR; TCRdb's copy has only in-frame clones and leaves some out. The sample has approximately 2,200,000 clones, under 95% seen once. Source material: naive CD8+ T cells from PBMCs. The receptors derive from a young man in good health. Some clones in this sample may be carry-over from other donors' samples.

The chain is built from TRBV27 and TRBJ1-2; D is perhaps TRBD1 (5 bases). Germline loops: CDR1 MNHEY, CDR2 SMNVEV (reference sequence). The V end was cut by 6 bases, the J end by 3 bases, with 8 bases between. The CDR3 has 12 amino acids. The CDR3 coding sequence is TGTGCCAGCAGGCAGGGTCACTATGGCTACACCTTC. This sequence encodes CASRQGHYGYTF.

This chain connects TRBV7-3 to TRBJ2-1, with D perhaps TRBD1 or TRBD2 (5 bases each). The germline V gene encodes CDR1 SGHTA and CDR2 FQGTGA. This CDR3 is 16 amino acids long. The V and J ends lost 1 base and 7 bases respectively, with 17 bases between them. This chain's CDR3 is CASSLRVGPWGNEQFF. As DNA, the CDR3 is TGTGCCAGCAGCTTAAGGGTGGGACCGTGGGGGAATGAGCAGTTCTTC.

The chain has TRBV29-1 and TRBJ2-1; 10 bases line up with TRBD2. This CDR3 comprises 13 residues. V lost 6 bases and J lost 7; bases outside the gene matches: 6. Germline V gives CDR1 SQVTM, CDR2 ANQGSEA. Here the CDR3 DNA reads TGCAGCGTGTACGGGACTAGCGTTAATGAGCAGTTCTTC. Protein product: CSVYGTSVNEQFF.

V is TRBV15 and J is TRBJ2-3; D is undetermined. V lost 1 base and J 0 bases, leaving 8 bases between the germline ends. CDR1 and CDR2 from the germline V gene are LNHNV and YYDKDF (reference sequence). CDR3 length equals 15 residues. DNA for the CDR3: TGTGCCACCAGCAGAGGGGTCCTTAGCACAGATACGCAGTATTTT. It translates to CATSRGVLSTDTQYF.

V and J are TRBV10-3 and TRBJ1-5; D ambiguous. V shed 6 bases and J shed 4 bases, with 10 bases lying between them. The CDR3 length is 13 residues. Looked up from germline, CDR1 is ENHRY and CDR2 is SYGVKD. This CDR3 is CAIREVVNQPQHF. The CDR3 DNA sequence: TGTGCCATCAGGGAGGTGGTTAATCAGCCCCAGCATTTT.

J is TRBJ2-5 and V is TRBV7-9; 7 bases line up with TRBD1. Germline CDR1 SEHNR, CDR2 FQNEAQ (reference sequence). V shed 3 bases, J shed 2 bases, and the junction held 6 bases outside the gene matches. The CDR3 loop spans 15 amino acids. The CDR3 region is CASSFRDSSQETQYF. The CDR3 coding sequence is TGTGCCAGCAGCTTTAGGGACAGTAGTCAAGAGACCCAGTACTTC.

The V call is TRBV14, the J call TRBJ2-6; TRBD2 matches at 9 bases. The V gene end was trimmed by 0 bases and the J gene end by 2 bases; junction bases not matched to a gene: 11. The CDR3 sequence is 20 residues long. Germline V gene lookup returns CDR1 SGHDN and CDR2 FVKESK. CDR3 in amino acids: CASSQDRSGRSRAGANVLTF. The DNA for the CDR3 is TGTGCCAGCAGCCAAGATAGGAGCGGGAGGTCTCGAGCTGGGGCCAACGTCCTGACTTTC.